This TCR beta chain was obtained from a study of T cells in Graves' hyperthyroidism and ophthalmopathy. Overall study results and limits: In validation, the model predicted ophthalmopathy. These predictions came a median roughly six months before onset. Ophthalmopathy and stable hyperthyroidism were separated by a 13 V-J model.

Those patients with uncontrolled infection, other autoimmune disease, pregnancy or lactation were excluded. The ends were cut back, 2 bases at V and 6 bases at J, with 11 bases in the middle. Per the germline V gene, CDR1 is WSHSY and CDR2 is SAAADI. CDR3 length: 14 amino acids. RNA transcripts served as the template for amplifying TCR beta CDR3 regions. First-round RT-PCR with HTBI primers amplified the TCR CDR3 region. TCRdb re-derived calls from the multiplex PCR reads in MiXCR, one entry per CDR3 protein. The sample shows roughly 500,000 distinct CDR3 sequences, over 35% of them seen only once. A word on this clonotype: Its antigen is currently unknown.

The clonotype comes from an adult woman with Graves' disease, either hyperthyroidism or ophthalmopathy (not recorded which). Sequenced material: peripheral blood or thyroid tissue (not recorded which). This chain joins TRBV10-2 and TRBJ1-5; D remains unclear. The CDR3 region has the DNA TGCGCCAGCAGTGAGCGAGGGTTGGGTCAGCCCCAGCATTTT. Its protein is CASSERGLGQPQHF.